This T cell receptor beta chain was retrieved from a study of blood T cells in healthy people across ages. Study outcomes and limitations: Roughly linearly, TCR beta diversity per million T cells fell as age increased. Using unsorted PBMCs precluded a conclusive naive versus antigen-experienced comparison.

V shed 2 bases and J 4 bases; nucleotides not matched to a gene: 5. Germline CDR1 and CDR2: SGHTA and FQGNSA. CDR3 length: 15 amino acids. Primed by a sample-barcoded 5' primer and a J-beta primer mix, a second PCR proceeded for 7 to 11 cycles. Each cDNA molecule was tagged by a template-switch adaptor that had 12 random nucleotides. TCRdb reprocessed the 5' RACE reads with MiXCR, giving one entry per CDR3 protein. The data show 700,000 or so distinct CDR3 sequences, less than 45% seen once. A few counts support this clonotype. No antigen is known for it. The sequence was obtained from a man aged 80 or over in good health. Sequenced sample: blood. The J gene is TRBJ2-3, the V gene TRBV7-2, with 8 nucleotides matching TRBD2. CDR3 sequence reads: CASSLSGSGADTQYF. The CDR3 nucleotides read TGTGCCAGCAGCTTAAGCGGGAGTGGCGCAGATACGCAGTATTTT.